The 4 T cell receptor beta chains below all came from one sample that was sequenced in a study of blood T cell repertoires in COVID-19. Clones were sequenced by immunoSEQ multiplex PCR, and TCRdb holds only the in-frame ones, with some missing. The data hold about 130,000 clones, with approximately 86% observed a single time. The sample was PBMCs or T cells enriched from blood (not recorded which). These receptors were taken from a woman aged 50 to 60 who had recovered from COVID-19.

This clone was detected once. The gene calls are TRBV7-8 and TRBJ1-1, with a tentative D call TRBD1 (5 bases). V was shortened by 5 bases and J by 7 bases, with 17 bases between the two germline ends. The germline V gene encodes CDR1 SGHVS and CDR2 FQNEAQ. The CDR3 sequence is 14 residues long. The CDR3 is CASSRMGQDGEAFF. CDR3 sequence (DNA): TGTGCCAGCAGCCGCATGGGGCAGGATGGTGAAGCTTTCTTT.

The chain is built from TRBV19 and TRBJ1-2, with 10 nucleotides matching TRBD1. V shed 8 bases and J 5 bases; nucleotides not matched to a gene: 5. Germline loops: CDR1 LNHDA, CDR2 SQIVND (reference sequence). The CDR3 spans 13 residues. The CDR3 loop is CASGTGEGYGYTF. As DNA, the CDR3 is TGTGCCAGTGGGACAGGGGAAGGGTATGGCTACACCTTC.

The rearrangement uses TRBV18 and TRBJ1-4; possibly TRBD1 for D (6 bases). This CDR3 has 14 residues. Trimming took off 5 bases at V and 6 bases at J, with 13 bases between the two ends. The germline gives CDR1 KGHSH, CDR2 LQKENI. This CDR3 reads CASSSRGGDEKLFF. CDR3 sequence (DNA): TGTGCCAGCTCATCGAGGGGGGGAGATGAAAAACTGTTTTTT.

The J gene is TRBJ1-1, the V gene TRBV7-9; 7 positions match TRBD1. CDR1 and CDR2 from the germline V gene are SEHNR and FQNEAQ (reference sequence). CDR3 length: 13 residues. With 5 bases clipped from V and 5 bases from J, the junction kept 5 bases outside the gene matches. DNA of the CDR3: TGTGCCAGCAGCAACCTCAGGGGGACTGAAGCTTTCTTT. Its translation: CASSNLRGTEAFF.